This T cell receptor (beta chain) was identified in a study of cytomegalovirus exposure and HLA in healthy donors. Study-wide results and caveats: Presence/absence analyses rested on an assumption that sequencing depth was roughly uniform across donors. The study designated roughly 150 TCR beta chains cytomegalovirus-associated. Beyond CMV serostatus, there was no information to go on about immune exposure.

13 Jbeta primers and 60 Vbeta primers were used for the PCR. The assay was immunoSEQ multiplex PCR, and TCRdb's table has in-frame clones only and misses some. The sample has 120,000 or so clones, about 74% seen once. Every donor was a healthy person donating bone marrow. CDR1 and CDR2 (germline): MDHEN, SYDVKM. This CDR3 has 15 residues. V shed 6 bases and J shed 1 base, with 15 bases lying between them. Points on this clone: Antigen: not known.

The specimen sequenced was PBMCs. The chain joins TRBV28 to TRBJ1-1; D not certain. The sequence was obtained from a young man in good health and CMV-seronegative. The CDR3 nucleotides are TGTGCCAGCAGAGTTGATGTTACACCGAACACTGAAGCTTTCTTT. Translating it yields CASRVDVTPNTEAFF. The full variable domain, completed using reference TRBV28 and TRBJ1-1, is DVKVTQSSRYLVKRTGEKVFLECVQDMDHENMFWYRQDPGLGLRLIYFSYDVKMKEKGDIPEGYSVSREKKERFSLILESASTNQTSMYLCASRVDVTPNTEAFFGQGTRLTVV.